The next 3 T cell receptor beta chains were all read from a single sample in a study of spatial heterogeneity in lung cancer. One entry per CDR3 protein results from TCRdb running MiXCR on the 5' RACE reads. The sample has approximately 56,000 distinct CDR3 sequences, less than 9% seen once. Time point denoted: blood at routine non-recurrence follow-up after resection. The study sequenced unsorted whole RNA from tumor, nontumor lung or frozen PBMC. The sequencing used PBMCs, collected at follow-up. Source of these receptors: a female donor with early-stage non-small cell lung cancer.

This clonotype was seen ten or more times. V gene TRBV6-2 or TRBV6-3 combines with J gene TRBJ1-2; TRBD1 might be the D (6 bases). The CDR3 spans 14 residues. Trimming left V 5 bases short and J 6 bases short, with 16 bases between. Germline V gene lookup returns CDR1 MNHEY and CDR2 SVGEGT. The CDR3 DNA sequence: TGTGCCAGCAGTCCTCCGGCAGGGGCGCATGGCTACACCTTC. It codes for CASSPPAGAHGYTF.

This clonotype was detected ten times or more. CDR3 bases: TGTGCCAGCAGCTTAGCCGGTGTATCTGGGGCCAACGTCCTGACTTTC. Residues: CASSLAGVSGANVLTF. The gene calls are TRBV13 and TRBJ2-6; D remains unclear. Trimming removed 1 base from V and 1 base from J, with 8 bases in between. The germline V gene encodes CDR1 PRHDT and CDR2 FYEKMQ (reference sequence). This CDR3 has 16 amino acids.

Many counts were recorded for this clonotype. This chain uses TRBV2 with TRBJ2-3; a weak D match, TRBD2 (6 bases). Germline CDR1 is SNHLY and CDR2 is FYNNEI. Deletions cut 8 bases from V and 10 bases from J, with 7 bases between. This CDR3 is 9 amino acids long. The CDR3 DNA reads as TGTGCCAGCTCGGGAGCGCAGTATTTT. Translated, it gives CASSGAQYF.